This T cell receptor (beta chain) was captured by sequencing in a study of molecular identifiers for immune sequencing clone quantification (dated by TCRdb to the late 2010s). The study in broad terms: For a replicate experiment, RNA from around 20,000 or 100,000 naive CD8 T cells was divided into five aliquots, of which four were sequenced. This methods study benchmarked molecular-identifier clustering-based TCR repertoire sequencing (MIDCIRS) and TCR RNA copy counting, using CD8 T cells to do so.

The receptor library was made with PCR. For sequencing, an Illumina HiSeq 4000 was employed. Bulk TCR libraries were prepared as previously described, using TCR primers listed in Table S5. Purification of total RNA was performed with the Qiagen AllPrep DNA/RNA kit. Reads from multiple sequencing runs of the same library were pooled before analysis. The authors' pipeline ran thus. Only reads with exact TCR constant sequence were kept, trimmed to 150 nt, and grouped by their 12-nt molecular barcodes. Reads inside each barcode group were sub-clustered using a 15% Levenshtein threshold, and a quality-weighted consensus sequence was constructed for each RNA molecule. Non-functional sequences were discarded, and so were lower-count sequences lying one edit away from another sequence. Based on fitting two negative binomial distributions, any barcode sub-cluster with under 20% of the maximum read count was discarded. The public reads were reprocessed in TCRdb via fastp at Q25 and MiXCR, keeping in-frame beta chains. Every entry covers one CDR3 protein and lists the most common genes and DNA from its rows. TCRdb's processing, not the authors', yielded these V and J calls. The sample table shows 250,000 to 350,000 distinct CDR3 sequences, and over 20% are seen once. The biggest ten clones account for approximately 0.8% of the sample.

This clonotype was seen at least ten times. Its antigen is still unknown. Base qualities are missing; no much larger clone stands one base away. Overall study results and their limits: The naive libraries included spiked-in Jurkat TCR RNA (around 9 copies' worth), and this Jurkat TCR RNA is not part of the donor repertoire. In CMV-specific effector cells, clones with more than 20 RNA copies accounted for over 98% of molecules, whereas in naive cells such clones accounted for under 1%. Without barcode sub-clustering, chimeric consensus sequences inflated TCR diversity; chimeras reached as high as 47%. Spiked-in Jurkat TCR RNA equivalent to a single cell was reported to be detectable even among more than 900,000 naive CD8 T cells. Approximately 2.7 recovered TCR RNA copies per cell were obtained by modeling, versus about ten by digital PCR, implying a capture efficiency of approximately 27%. Identical TCR molecules sharing a barcode could cause highly expanded clone sizes to be underestimated.

At the junction V is shortened by 8 bases and J by 3 bases, with 24 bases in between. CDR1 MNHEY and CDR2 SVGAGI are derived from the germline V gene. From the cysteine up to the phenylalanine, the CDR3 has a length of 17 residues. CDR3 DNA is the only sequence kept; it has 51 bases, read in frame from the first base. Libraries of naive CD8 T cells were built from around 18,000 to 910,000 sorted cells, with 10%, 30% or 50% of the purified RNA used. On a BD FACSAria II, naive CD8 T cells were FACS-sorted as CD8+CD4-CCR7+CD45RA+ and collected into RLT Plus buffer. Detection sensitivity was tested by spiking Jurkat RNA equal to fewer than twelve TCR copies' worth into samples containing roughly 19,000-1,100,000 naive CD8 T cells. CD8 T cells were enriched using RosetteSep CD8+ T Cell Enrichment Cocktail and Ficoll-Paque, and the enriched cells then underwent ACK red cell lysis.

Sequencing was performed on naive CD8+ T cells from blood, with Jurkat cell RNA spiked in. This specimen's cell subset or site label, per the study, means: FACS-sorted CD8+CD4-CCR7+CD45RA+ naive T cells. The receptor chain draws on TRBV6-5 and TRBJ2-3; TRBD2 is perhaps the D gene, given 7 matching bases. The clonotype was recovered from a human donor in good health. Some libraries in this study had Jurkat cell RNA spiked in. The CDR3 in this case is CASRDYKSQGPTDTQYF. The sequenced DNA is TGTGCCAGCCGGGACTACAAGAGTCAGGGGCCTACAGATACGCAGTATTTT.